The 31 T cell receptor beta chains presented below share a single source sample, sequenced in a study of cytomegalovirus exposure and HLA in healthy donors. The PCR ran on 60 Vbeta and 13 Jbeta primers. The table came from immunoSEQ multiplex PCR; TCRdb's copy has only in-frame clones and leaves some out. The sample shows 140,000 to 150,000 clones, around four fifths of them seen only once. Sequencing was carried out using PBMCs. The receptors shown here come from a boy between 2 and 10 years old in good health and CMV-seronegative.

The chain couples TRBV10-3 to TRBJ1-1; 7 nucleotides align to TRBD1. Unmatched junction bases numbered 5, after V lost 3 bases and J lost 1 base. CDR1 is ENHRY, CDR2 SYGVKD, per germline. This CDR3 is built from 15 residues. CDR3 sequence reads: CAISDSGQENTEAFF. The CDR3 DNA sequence: TGTGCCATCAGTGACTCCGGACAGGAGAACACTGAAGCTTTCTTT.

CDR3 in DNA: TGCGCCAGCAGCCAAGATGATCTAGCGACAACCTACGAGCAGTACTTC. The encoded protein is CASSQDDLATTYEQYF. The genes are TRBV4-3 and TRBJ2-7; D might be TRBD2 (6 bases). Trimming removed 0 bases from V and 2 bases from J, with 14 bases in between. The CDR3 has 16 amino acids. The V gene's germline CDR1 is LGHNA and CDR2 YSLEER.

As regards this clone: The junction and the germline gene differ at one end; a read error may be behind it. V usage is TRBV7-9 and J usage is TRBJ2-1, with D tentatively TRBD2 (5 bases). The CDR3 is 12 residues long. Germline values: CDR1 SEHNR, CDR2 FQNEAQ (reference sequence). CDR3 protein: CSSSPPSGEQFF. The CDR3 coding sequence is TGTTCCAGCAGCCCGCCCAGCGGAGAGCAGTTCTTC.

The J gene is TRBJ2-1, the V gene TRBV9; 8 bases match TRBD2. This CDR3 is built from 15 residues. Germline-derived CDR1 and CDR2 are SGDLS and YYNGEE. The V gene end was trimmed by 6 bases and the J gene end by 4 bases; junction bases not matched to a gene: 9. CDR3 bases: TGTGCCAGCACGGCGGGAGGTTTACAATACAATGAGCAGTTCTTC. The encoded protein is CASTAGGLQYNEQFF.

The CDR3 spells CASSREAGVNNEQFF. Written as DNA, the CDR3 is TGTGCCAGCAGCCGAGAGGCGGGAGTAAACAATGAGCAGTTCTTC. V usage is TRBV5-4 and J usage is TRBJ2-1; 7 nucleotides agree with TRBD2. There are 15 residues in the CDR3. The V and J ends lost 4 bases and 5 bases, in that order; junction bases with no gene match: 9. The germline V gene has CDR1 SGHNT and CDR2 YYREEE (reference sequence).

The count of this clone is one. This chain connects TRBV27 to TRBJ2-7, with 11 positions matching TRBD2. The trim removed 3 bases at V and 3 bases at J, leaving 4 bases unmatched. The CDR3 contains 15 residues. CDR1 is MNHEY and CDR2 is SMNVEV in the germline V gene (reference sequence). The CDR3 here is CASSFRLAGNYEQYF. CDR3 coding DNA: TGTGCCAGCAGTTTTCGACTAGCGGGGAACTACGAGCAGTACTTC.

V and J are TRBV28 and TRBJ2-1; D is unclear. CDR3 length: 16 amino acids. Germline-derived CDR1 and CDR2 are MDHEN and SYDVKM. V dropped 5 bases and J dropped 2 bases, with 16 bases sitting between them. The CDR3 loop is CASSLVSEPPYNEQFF. DNA for the CDR3: TGTGCCAGCAGTCTCGTAAGTGAGCCCCCCTACAATGAGCAGTTCTTC. Combining the CDR3 with reference TRBV28 and TRBJ2-1 gives the whole variable domain DVKVTQSSRYLVKRTGEKVFLECVQDMDHENMFWYRQDPGLGLRLIYFSYDVKMKEKGDIPEGYSVSREKKERFSLILESASTNQTSMYLCASSLVSEPPYNEQFFGPGTRLTVL.

This chain joins TRBV28 and TRBJ1-5; D unclear. The CDR3 contains 14 residues. Germline-derived CDR1 and CDR2 are MDHEN and SYDVKM. V lost 4 bases and J 11 bases, leaving 18 bases between the germline ends. The CDR3 bases are TGTGCCAGCAGTTCCCCCGGGGAATCCTTGGCCCAGCATTTT. The encoded protein is CASSSPGESLAQHF. The full variable domain, rest sourced from reference TRBV28 and TRBJ1-5, is DVKVTQSSRYLVKRTGEKVFLECVQDMDHENMFWYRQDPGLGLRLIYFSYDVKMKEKGDIPEGYSVSREKKERFSLILESASTNQTSMYLCASSSPGESLAQHFGDGTRLSIL.

J is TRBJ2-7 and V is TRBV9; D unclear. The ends were cut back, 0 bases at V and 2 bases at J, with 9 bases in the middle. CDR1 and CDR2 (germline): SGDLS, YYNGEE. The CDR3 loop spans 14 amino acids. The CDR3 sequence: CASSVAVGTYEQYF. CDR3 bases: TGTGCCAGCAGCGTAGCTGTCGGTACCTACGAGCAGTACTTC.

The chain employs TRBV7-2 and TRBJ1-3; weak D call: TRBD1 (5 bases). The V end lost 0 bases, the J end lost 0 bases, and 9 bases lay between the germline ends. This CDR3 is built from 16 residues. CDR1 SGHTA and CDR2 FQGNSA come from the germline V gene. The CDR3 reads CASSLAQGLSGNTIYF. CDR3 bases: TGTGCCAGCAGCTTAGCGCAGGGCCTCTCTGGAAACACCATATATTTT.

The chain has TRBV28 and TRBJ1-2, with D hard to call. Trimming took 4 bases from V and 2 from J, leaving 14 bases between them. The germline CDR1 and CDR2 sequences are MDHEN and SYDVKM. There are 15 residues in the CDR3. The chain's CDR3 is CASSSDGGLNYGYTF. DNA for the CDR3: TGTGCCAGCAGTTCCGACGGAGGCCTGAACTATGGCTACACCTTC.

This clone has just a few counts. The V gene is TRBV7-2, the J gene TRBJ1-5, with 8 nucleotides matching TRBD1. Germline CDR1 SGHTA, CDR2 FQGNSA. J gave up 6 bases and V 3 bases, and 4 bases lay outside the gene matches. The length of the CDR3 is 14 residues. The CDR3 region is CASSLQGAGQPQHF. DNA of the CDR3: TGTGCCAGCAGCTTGCAGGGGGCCGGTCAGCCCCAGCATTTT.

This chain connects TRBV4-3 to TRBJ1-4; TRBD1 might be the D (6 bases). The CDR3 totals 15 residues. V was shortened by 4 bases and J by 6 bases, with 15 bases between the two germline ends. The germline V gene has CDR1 LGHNA and CDR2 YSLEER. The CDR3 bases are TGCGCCAGCAGCCGGGTAAGGACAGCGTATGAAAAACTGTTTTTT. Translation: CASSRVRTAYEKLFF.

The V and J genes are TRBV7-3 and TRBJ1-2, with 7 bases that match TRBD1. V shed 3 bases and J 4 bases; nucleotides not matched to a gene: 5. This CDR3 comprises 14 residues. Per germline, CDR1 SGHTA and CDR2 FQGTGA. The CDR3 coding sequence is TGTGCCAGCAGCTTGGAGCGGACAGGCTATGGCTACACCTTC. Protein: CASSLERTGYGYTF.

The gene calls are TRBV30 and TRBJ2-1, with TRBD1 matching 7 bases. The length of the CDR3 is 11 residues. In germline, CDR1 is GTSNPN, CDR2 SVGIG (reference sequence). V lost 5 bases, J lost 8 bases, and 3 bases stayed unmatched. The CDR3, as DNA: TGTGCCTGGTTGACAGGGTATGAGCAGTTCTTC. Translating it yields CAWLTGYEQFF.

The V and J genes are TRBV7-2 and TRBJ2-7; 8 bases align to TRBD2. With V trimmed by 3 bases and J by 3 bases, 7 bases remained unmatched. Germline CDR1 SGHTA, CDR2 FQGNSA. This CDR3 region has 15 residues. CDR3 sequence: CASSFRVAGYYEQYF. CDR3 coding DNA: TGTGCCAGCAGCTTTCGGGTAGCGGGGTACTACGAGCAGTACTTC. Full variable domain (missing parts from reference TRBV7-2 and TRBJ2-7): GAGVSQSPSNKVTEKGKDVELRCDPISGHTALYWYRQSLGQGLEFLIYFQGNSAPDKSGLPSDRFSAERTGGSVSTLTIQRTQQEDSAVYLCASSFRVAGYYEQYFGPGTRLTVT.

The chain carries TRBV5-1 and TRBJ2-7, with D perhaps matching TRBD2 (6 bases). Deletions cut 4 bases from V and 5 bases from J, with 28 bases between. Germline V gene data show CDR1 as SGHRS and CDR2 as YFSETQ. The CDR3 extends over 18 amino acids. Written as DNA, the CDR3 is TGCGCCAGCAGCCGAAACCAACCGGGGAGGAGGATTCAGAACGAGCAGTACTTC. It is translated as CASSRNQPGRRIQNEQYF.

The V and J genes are TRBV11-3 and TRBJ2-2, with D possibly matching TRBD1 (5 bases). Trimming removed 5 bases from V and 3 bases from J, with 13 bases in between. The germline V gene has CDR1 SGHNT and CDR2 YENEEA. The CDR3 is 15 residues long. The DNA for the CDR3 is TGTGCCAGCAGCCCATCCCAGGGATACACCGGGGAGCTGTTTTTT. This sequence encodes CASSPSQGYTGELFF.

The chain has TRBV5-6 and TRBJ2-4; TRBD1 might be the D (5 bases). In germline, CDR1 is SGHDT, CDR2 YYEEEE. V lost 2 bases to trimming and J lost 5 bases, with 11 bases between them. The CDR3 covers 14 residues. The CDR3 DNA reads as TGTGCCAGCAGCTTATGGGGCTCCCAAAACATTCAGTACTTC. Encoded protein: CASSLWGSQNIQYF.

This rearrangement joins TRBV10-1 to TRBJ2-2; 12 bases fit TRBD2. Germline V CDR1 and CDR2: WNHNN, SYGVQD (reference sequence). The CDR3 spans 18 residues. Germline trimming cut 2 bases from V and 3 bases from J; bases unmatched to any gene: 7. The CDR3, as DNA: TGCGCCAGCAGTGAGGCTAGCGGGAGGGCCGCGGACACCGGGGAGCTGTTTTTT. Its protein is CASSEASGRAADTGELFF.

This chain uses TRBV9 with TRBJ1-3; D remains ambiguous. The V gene lost 0 bases and the J gene lost 1 base, with 11 bases spanning the gap. Germline-derived CDR1 and CDR2 are SGDLS and YYNGEE. This CDR3 region has 16 residues. This chain's CDR3 is CASSVAPGGSGNTIYF. CDR3 DNA: TGTGCCAGCAGCGTAGCTCCCGGAGGGTCTGGAAACACCATATATTTT.

The chain employs TRBV2 and TRBJ2-7; D possibly corresponds to TRBD2 (6 bases). This CDR3 is built from 15 residues. Per germline, CDR1 SNHLY and CDR2 FYNNEI. Trimming shortened V by 0 bases and J by 3 bases, and 12 bases separated the two germline ends. DNA of the CDR3: TGTGCCAGCAGTGAAGCGACACCGACTAGCTACGAGCAGTACTTC. It encodes CASSEATPTSYEQYF.

V and J are TRBV11-3 and TRBJ1-1, with a possible D match to TRBD1 (6 bases). Trimming took 6 bases from V and 3 from J, leaving 17 bases between them. There are 15 residues in the CDR3. Germline assignment: CDR1 SGHNT and CDR2 YENEEA. The CDR3 is CASRPEQGWDTEAFF. The DNA of the CDR3 is TGTGCCAGCAGACCCGAACAGGGTTGGGACACTGAAGCTTTCTTT.

The J gene is TRBJ2-2, the V gene TRBV6-1, with D unclear. V lost 6 bases and J lost 4, with 9 bases in between. CDR1 and CDR2 (germline): MNHNS, SASEGT. The CDR3 runs to 13 residues. CDR3 in DNA: TGTGCCAGCAGCCCCCTATTCACCGGGGAGCTGTTTTTT. This gives the protein CASSPLFTGELFF.

The rearrangement joins TRBV10-3 to TRBJ1-1; TRBD1 matches at 7 bases. The CDR3 has 16 residues. V lost 7 bases, J lost 6 bases, and 17 bases stayed unmatched. Germline V gene lookup returns CDR1 ENHRY and CDR2 SYGVKD. DNA of the CDR3: TGTGCCATCAAACCCTCTTCCGGACAGGCCCGGGCTGAAGCTTTCTTT. Protein sequence: CAIKPSSGQARAEAFF.

V and J are TRBV6-4 and TRBJ1-1; D not certain. The CDR3 runs 14 residues. CDR1 and CDR2 (germline): MRHNA, SNTAGT. Deletions cut 3 bases from V and 1 base from J, with 9 bases between. The CDR3 spells CASSEDGENTEAFF. CDR3 nucleotide sequence: TGTGCCAGCAGTGAAGACGGAGAGAACACTGAAGCTTTCTTT.

The V call is TRBV10-1, the J call TRBJ2-5, with 7 bases that match TRBD2. The DNA matches TRBJ2-7 better at its end, which makes the J call doubtful. The CDR3 length is 13 residues. Germline V gene lookup returns CDR1 WNHNN and CDR2 SYGVQD (reference sequence). The CDR3 DNA is TGCGCCAGCAGTGTACGGGGAGGGTACGAGCAGTACTTC. Protein: CASSVRGGYEQYF.

For the CDR3, the DNA is TGCAGCGCCGCTTTTCGTTGGGCTCACGAGCAGTACTTC. This encodes CSAAFRWAHEQYF. This chain connects TRBV29-1 to TRBJ2-7, with D unclear. V was cut by 7 bases and J by 5 bases, with 18 bases left in between. CDR1 and CDR2 from the germline V gene are SQVTM and ANQGSEA. CDR3 size: 13 residues.

The gene calls are TRBV5-8 and TRBJ1-4; D is uncertain. CDR1 is SGHTS, CDR2 YDEGEE, per germline. The ends were cut back, 6 bases at V and 3 bases at J, with 18 bases in the middle. The CDR3 runs 16 residues. CDR3 protein: CASTRTGETSNEKLFF. CDR3 sequence (DNA): TGTGCCAGCACAAGGACCGGGGAAACCTCTAATGAAAAACTGTTTTTT.

In DNA form, the CDR3 reads TGTGCCAGTAGTAAGTGGACAGATATCAACTATGGCTACACCTTC. Protein: CASSKWTDINYGYTF. The chain recombines TRBV19 with TRBJ1-2, with D perhaps matching TRBD1 (6 bases). CDR1 is LNHDA, CDR2 SQIVND, per germline (reference sequence). The CDR3 consists of 15 residues. The V gene lost 4 bases and the J gene lost 2 bases, with 14 bases spanning the gap.

The genes are TRBV5-4 and TRBJ2-7; 7 nucleotides match TRBD1. CDR3 length equals 15 residues. Germline V gives CDR1 SGHNT, CDR2 YYREEE (reference sequence). J lost 2 bases, V lost 3 bases, and 8 bases had no gene match. CDR3: CASSSPGGQTYEQYF. Written as DNA, the CDR3 is TGTGCCAGCAGCTCCCCAGGGGGTCAAACCTACGAGCAGTACTTC.